This T cell receptor (beta chain) is from a study of lymphopenia after photon versus proton radiotherapy. General observations from the study: Larger post-nadir TCR diversity loss correlated inversely with survival in deceased patients.

The germline CDR1 and CDR2 sequences are GTSNPN and SVGIG (reference sequence). V lost 2 bases, J lost 0 bases, and 10 bases stayed unmatched. The CDR3 loop spans 19 amino acids. TCRdb's table, derived via immunoSEQ multiplex PCR, lists solely in-frame clones and lacks some. In the table there are around 59,000 clones, roughly 80% of which are singletons. About this clone itself: What it binds is unknown.

The chain employs TRBV30 and TRBJ1-4, with 12 bases fitting TRBD1. This TCR was recovered from a man aged 55 to 70 with pancreatic cancer. Sequencing was performed on peripheral blood, taken from a patient treated with proton-based radiotherapy. CDR3 protein: CAWSRLWDRGPATNEKLFF. For the CDR3, the DNA is TGTGCCTGGAGTCGGCTGTGGGACAGGGGGCCGGCAACTAATGAAAAACTGTTTTTT.